The table lists the clone carrying this TCR beta chain with a few counts. Reverse transcribing all isolated RNA meant expressed TCRB transcripts were sequenced. Assay: immunoSEQ multiplex PCR; the TCRdb copy retains only in-frame clones and omits some. The data show about 900,000 clones, roughly 17% seen once. The CDR3 is made up of 13 amino acids. CDR1 and CDR2 (germline): SQVTM, ANQGSEA. With 6 bases clipped from V and 8 bases from J, the junction kept 10 bases outside the gene matches. The record originates from a study of beta chain features in type 1 diabetes. The sequence derives from a woman younger than 30 in good health. Source material: naive CD4+ T cells from blood. The chain couples TRBV29-1 to TRBJ2-1, with 7 bases aligning to TRBD1. The DNA of the CDR3 is TGCAGCGTAAGGGGGCCCCGGTTTTATGAGCAGTTCTTC. It yields the protein CSVRGPRFYEQFF.